This T cell receptor beta chain is drawn from a study of OX40 agonist ivuxolimab in advanced cancers. Produced via immunoSEQ multiplex PCR; TCRdb's table is partial and in-frame only. Among 60,000 to 75,000 clones listed, roughly nine tenths were seen once. Germline V lookup: CDR1 MNHEY, CDR2 SMNVEV (reference sequence). Trimming removed 5 bases at V and 7 bases at J, with 14 bases between. The CDR3 has 13 residues. The sequencing here drew on CD4+ or CD8+ T cells sorted from blood, taken in a trial of the OX40 agonist ivuxolimab. The genes are TRBV27 and TRBJ1-2, with D perhaps TRBD1 (6 bases). The clonotype comes from an adult with an advanced solid tumor such as melanoma, head and neck, liver or kidney cancer. CDR3 nucleotide sequence: TGTGCCAGCAGTCCACTTACAGGGCTTGGCTACACCTTC. Protein product: CASSPLTGLGYTF.